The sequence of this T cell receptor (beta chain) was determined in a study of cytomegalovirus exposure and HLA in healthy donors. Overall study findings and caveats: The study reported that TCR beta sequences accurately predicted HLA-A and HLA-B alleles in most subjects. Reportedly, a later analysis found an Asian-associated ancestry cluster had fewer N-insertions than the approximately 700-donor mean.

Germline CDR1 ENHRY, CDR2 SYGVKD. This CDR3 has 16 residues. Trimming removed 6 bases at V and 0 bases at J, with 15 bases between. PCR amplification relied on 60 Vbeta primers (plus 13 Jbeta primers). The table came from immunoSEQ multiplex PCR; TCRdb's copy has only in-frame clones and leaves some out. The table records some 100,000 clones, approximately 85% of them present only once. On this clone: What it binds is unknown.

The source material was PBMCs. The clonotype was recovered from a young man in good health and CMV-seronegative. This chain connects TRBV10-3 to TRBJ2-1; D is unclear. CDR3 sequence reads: CAISPSEQSSYNEQFF. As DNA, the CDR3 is TGTGCCATCAGCCCGAGCGAGCAGAGCTCCTACAATGAGCAGTTCTTC.